These 9 T cell receptor beta chains came from one sample sequenced in a study of T cells after posttransplantation cyclophosphamide (dated by TCRdb to about 2016). Reading the label with the study, this specimen's treatment or condition is: high-dose cyclophosphamide on days +3 and +4 as single-agent GVHD prophylaxis. For conditioning, the PTCy patients got busulfan and fludarabine, then a related or unrelated marrow graft, followed by cyclophosphamide on days +3 and +4. Receptor libraries were prepared by the immunoSEQ multiplex PCR assay. Here the immuneACCESS table is served through TCRdb, limited to in-frame sequences with V and J called. Missing clones are a known gap in these copies; in checked studies unresolved V genes cover under half, and the rest lacks a known reason. The table notes about 15,000 clones here, none of them singletons. Together, the top ten hold under 25% of the sample.

The starting material was PBMCs, obtained 1,000 to 1,200 days after allogeneic stem cell transplant with posttransplant cyclophosphamide. The receptors shown here come from a female patient aged 40-49 years who received an allogeneic stem cell transplant from a related donor, was CMV-positive, and had no GVHD. After a transplant, some T cells may be of graft donor origin.

There are many counts of this clone. The rearrangement links TRBV29-1 to TRBJ2-7, with 7 positions matching TRBD2. V lost 7 bases, J lost 6 bases, and 15 bases stayed unmatched. From germline, CDR1 is SQVTM and CDR2 ANQGSEA. This CDR3 has 14 residues. This chain's CDR3 is CSARSGEGVREQYF. The DNA for the CDR3 is TGCAGCGCGAGAAGCGGGGAGGGCGTCCGCGAGCAGTACTTC.

This clone was seen repeatedly, ten times or more. The V gene is TRBV14, the J gene TRBJ1-3; 10 nucleotides align to TRBD1. The CDR3 consists of 17 residues. From germline, CDR1 is SGHDN and CDR2 FVKESK. V shed 4 bases, J shed 3 bases, and the junction held 9 bases outside the gene matches. This CDR3 reads CASSLMGQGQDGNTIYF. The CDR3 DNA reads TGTGCCAGCAGCCTGATGGGACAGGGGCAGGATGGAAACACCATATATTTT.

This clone was recorded many times. The gene calls are TRBV6-5 and TRBJ2-6; D gene unclear. The length of the CDR3 is 12 residues. V gave up 4 bases and J gave up 5 bases, with 3 bases separating them. CDR1 and CDR2 (germline): MNHEY, SVGAGI. CDR3: CASSSRANVLTF. CDR3 nucleotide sequence: TGTGCCAGCAGTTCAAGGGCCAACGTCCTGACTTTC.

This clone was observed at least ten times. Other DNA variants within this sample encode the same CDR3. V and J are TRBV5-1 and TRBJ1-1; D gene unclear. Trimming took off 0 bases at V and 3 bases at J, with 9 bases between the two ends. The CDR3 contains 14 residues. Germline CDR1 is SGHRS and CDR2 is YFSETQ. CDR3 sequence (DNA): TGCGCCAGCAGCTTGGGGAATGGAGACACTGAAGCTTTCTTT. Translation gives CASSLGNGDTEAFF.

This clone turned up a few times. V usage is TRBV12-5 and J usage is TRBJ2-7; 10 nucleotides match TRBD1. CDR1 and CDR2 (germline): LGHNT, FRNRAP. J was trimmed by 0 bases and V by 3 bases; bases with no gene match: 5. This CDR3 region has 16 residues. The chain's CDR3 is CASGLTGTGASYEQYF. CDR3 coding DNA: TGTGCTAGTGGTTTAACCGGGACAGGGGCCTCCTACGAGCAGTACTTC.

This clone was seen many times. The chain couples TRBV6-1 to TRBJ1-5; D is unclear. CDR1 and CDR2 from the germline V gene are MNHNS and SASEGT. The CDR3 contains 13 residues. V lost 8 bases, J lost 5 bases, and 13 bases lay in between. The CDR3, as DNA: TGTGCCAGCGCGGGCCAAGAGCATCAGCCCCAGCATTTT. Amino acid sequence: CASAGQEHQPQHF.

This clone was seen repeatedly, ten times or more. The chain recombines TRBV10-3 with TRBJ1-6; tentative D call: TRBD1 (6 bases). In germline, CDR1 is ENHRY, CDR2 SYGVKD. The CDR3 consists of 16 residues. V was clipped by 0 bases and J by 8 bases, with 14 bases between them. CDR3 residues: CAISESAGERDSPLHF. Written as DNA, the CDR3 is TGTGCCATCAGTGAGTCGGCAGGGGAAAGGGATTCACCCCTCCACTTT.

This clone was counted only a few times. The rearrangement uses TRBV5-4 and TRBJ1-2; TRBD1 might be the D (5 bases). The CDR3 contains 14 residues. V lost 0 bases and J lost 4, with 10 bases in between. Germline-derived CDR1 and CDR2 are SGHNT and YYREEE (reference sequence). CDR3 sequence (DNA): TGTGCCAGCAGCTTGGCCAATGGGGCCTATGGCTACACCTTC. This sequence encodes CASSLANGAYGYTF.

The CDR3 bases are TGTGCCAGCAGCTCACCCCAGGGGCAGCCCCAGCATTTT. Residues: CASSSPQGQPQHF. J is TRBJ1-5 and V is TRBV7-2; maybe TRBD1 (6 bases). Trimming took off 4 bases at V and 7 bases at J, with 11 bases between the two ends. This CDR3 is 13 amino acids long. CDR1 SGHTA and CDR2 FQGNSA come from the germline V gene.